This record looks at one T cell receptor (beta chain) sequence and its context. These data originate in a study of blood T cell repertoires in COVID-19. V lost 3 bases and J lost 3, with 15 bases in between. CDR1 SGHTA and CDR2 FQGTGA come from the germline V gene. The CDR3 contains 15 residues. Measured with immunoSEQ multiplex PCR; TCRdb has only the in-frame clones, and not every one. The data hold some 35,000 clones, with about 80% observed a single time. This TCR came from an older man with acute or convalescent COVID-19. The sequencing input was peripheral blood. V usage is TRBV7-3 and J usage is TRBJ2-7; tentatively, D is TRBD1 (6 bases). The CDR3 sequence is CASSLFPGQNYEQYF. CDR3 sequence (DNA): TGTGCCAGCAGCTTGTTTCCGGGACAAAACTACGAGCAGTACTTC.